These T cell receptor beta chains were read from a single sample in a study of T cells in Graves' hyperthyroidism and ophthalmopathy. TCRdb re-analysed the multiplex PCR reads in MiXCR, keeping a single row per CDR3 protein. The sample lists roughly 380,000 distinct CDR3 sequences, around 13% occurring once. Source material: blood. These receptors originate from a woman aged 55-69 years with Graves' hyperthyroidism. The conserved cysteine and the conserved F or W are not part of the CDR3 here. Size values are once, few and many counts, or a class for expanded clones, and some rows have none.

j_gene,abundance,v_gene,CDR3aa
TRBJ2-6,-,TRBV27,ASKVSGANVLT
TRBJ1-2,many,TRBV10-3,AISESAGEDYGYT
TRBJ2-3,many,TRBV28,ASSFLLRTRTDTQY
TRBJ2-3,-,TRBV18,ASSPRVSDTQY
TRBJ1-5,-,TRBV19,ASTMDRANQPQH
TRBJ2-1,-,TRBV6-1,ASSEAGLAFEQF
TRBJ2-7,-,TRBV14,ASNFREGVEQY
TRBJ2-2,-,TRBV9,ASSPSGRDVGELF
TRBJ2-5,many,TRBV18,ASSTTSSRETQY
TRBJ1-6,few,TRBV4-2,ASSQASGERLRNSPLH
TRBJ2-1,many,TRBV30,AWSFSYNEQF
TRBJ1-2,few,TRBV25-1,ASSGTGVHGYT
TRBJ2-5,-,TRBV20-1,SARDTGTGVETQY
TRBJ1-6,many,TRBV3-1,ASSQEFANNSPLH
TRBJ2-7,-,TRBV28,ASRRGQGGYEQY
TRBJ1-5,few,TRBV30,AWSVTNNQPQH
TRBJ2-2,many,TRBV11-2,ASSPGLAGAYTGELF
TRBJ2-2,-,TRBV10-1,ASSDPVGASGGNTGELF
TRBJ2-1,many,TRBV7-9,ASRPNSGRSSYNEQF
TRBJ1-2,many,TRBV29-1,SVVHTTRTDGYT
TRBJ1-1,-,TRBV4-1,ASSRRGQGITEAF
TRBJ1-1,many,TRBV19,ASSIGTGTKTEAF
TRBJ1-1,-,TRBV12-3/TRBV12-4,ASQGNTEAF
TRBJ2-1,many,TRBV20-1,SAGAPGQGYLNEQF
TRBJ2-7,many,TRBV11-2,ASSTTRGGEGGRANEQY
TRBJ2-5,-,TRBV5-1,ASSPGRPQY
TRBJ1-5,-,TRBV7-8,ASSLVWGGDGNQPQH
TRBJ2-2,many,TRBV18,ASSPRVGDTGELF
TRBJ1-5,-,TRBV7-9,ASSPAGTENQPQH
TRBJ2-2,many,TRBV14,ASSQGGTGPNTGELF
TRBJ2-2,-,TRBV2,ASRIAGGNTGELF
TRBJ2-1,few,TRBV30,AWTSGRAWGEQF
TRBJ2-3,-,TRBV2,ASRKSPGLAGVTDTQY
TRBJ2-1,-,TRBV6-5,ASSYSREKDEQF
TRBJ2-2,once,TRBV6-1,ASTNPPGGRELF
TRBJ2-1,many,TRBV5-1,ASSLTGTSGNYNEQF
TRBJ2-5,-,TRBV28,ASSQPSAGQETQY
TRBJ2-5,-,TRBV19,ASSMGTLIETQY
TRBJ2-7,many,TRBV11-2,ASSFGTGDYEQY
TRBJ2-7,many,TRBV2,ASSPTREGEQY
TRBJ2-1,few,TRBV18,ASSPRAQGAGSYNEQF
TRBJ1-1,many,TRBV28,ASRLGQENTEAF
TRBJ2-7,many,TRBV28,ASHVLGRETEQY
TRBJ2-7,few,TRBV14,ASSQIGTGSSYEQY
TRBJ1-2,many,TRBV6-1,ASSSGFSSYGYT
TRBJ2-1,many,TRBV6-2/TRBV6-3,ASSNRLADNEQF
TRBJ2-1,few,TRBV5-1,ASSFSGDFTYEQF
TRBJ1-2,few,TRBV19,ASSISLFRGGYT